Below, 24 T cell receptor beta chains from the same sample are listed, as sequenced in a study of blood T cell repertoires in COVID-19. Sequenced by immunoSEQ multiplex PCR; TCRdb stores in-frame clones only, minus some. This sample carries some 510,000 clones, more than 75% of them seen once, and the ten largest clones take approximately 1.8%. What was sequenced was PBMCs or T cells enriched from blood (not recorded which). Receptor source: a middle-aged woman who had recovered from COVID-19.

The rearrangement links TRBV27 to TRBJ2-1; no firm D call. There are 14 residues in the CDR3. V was clipped by 6 bases and J by 0 bases, with 9 bases between them. Germline CDR1 and CDR2: MNHEY and SMNVEV (reference sequence). CDR3 sequence: CASSLMSSYNEQFF. In nucleotides, the CDR3 is TGTGCCAGCAGCCTAATGAGCTCCTACAATGAGCAGTTCTTC.

J is TRBJ1-1 and V is TRBV4-3; possibly TRBD1 for D (5 bases). V gave up 0 bases and J gave up 1 base, with 12 bases separating them. Germline-derived CDR1 and CDR2 are LGHNA and YSLEER. The CDR3 totals 16 residues. Here the CDR3 reads CASSQDLRQGNTEAFF. In nucleotides, the CDR3 is TGCGCCAGCAGCCAAGATCTTAGGCAGGGGAACACTGAAGCTTTCTTT.

The V gene is TRBV27, the J gene TRBJ1-2; D remains ambiguous. The CDR3 has 15 residues. The germline V and J ends were trimmed by 5 bases and 4 bases, with 17 bases remaining between them. CDR1 is MNHEY, CDR2 SMNVEV, per germline (reference sequence). The CDR3 bases are TGTGCCAGCAGTGATCGACTAGGTGGGAGCTATGGCTACACCTTC. It encodes CASSDRLGGSYGYTF.

The CDR3 DNA reads as TGTGCCAGCAGACCTTCAGGAGGCTCTGGAAACACCATATATTTT. Translation: CASRPSGGSGNTIYF. The chain combines TRBV6-5 with TRBJ1-3; D gene uncertain. From germline, CDR1 is MNHEY and CDR2 SVGAGI. Trimming removed 6 bases at V and 0 bases at J, with 12 bases between. CDR3 size: 15 residues.

This chain links TRBV5-1 with TRBJ2-3; D is undetermined. The CDR3 is 14 residues long. Trimming removed 3 bases at V and 4 bases at J, with 12 bases between. Per germline, CDR1 SGHRS and CDR2 YFSETQ. CDR3 sequence reads: CASSSKSTADTQYF. In DNA, the CDR3 is TGCGCCAGCAGCTCAAAATCCACGGCAGATACGCAGTATTTT. Supplemented by reference TRBV5-1 and TRBJ2-3, the full variable domain reads KAGVTQTPRYLIKTRGQQVTLSCSPISGHRSVSWYQQTPGQGLQFLFEYFSETQRNKGNFPGRFSGRQFSNSRSEMNVSTLELGDSALYLCASSSKSTADTQYFGPGTRLTVL.

The CDR3 DNA reads as TGTGCCATCAGTGAGCGACAGGGGGCGCGTACCGGGGAGCTGTTTTTT. Its translation: CAISERQGARTGELFF. This sequence joins TRBV10-3 and TRBJ2-2; 10 bases line up with TRBD1. The J segment lost 5 bases and the V segment lost 2 bases, leaving 5 bases of the junction unmatched. Germline V CDR1 and CDR2: ENHRY, SYGVKD. The CDR3 covers 16 residues.

Regarding this clone: One end of the junction does not line up with germline, which may come from a read error. The chain carries TRBV4-3 and TRBJ2-7; TRBD2 matches at 7 bases. Germline values: CDR1 LGHNA, CDR2 YSLEER. The CDR3 is 17 residues long. CDR3: CASSQSWGRAPSNEQYF. CDR3 DNA: TGCGCCAGCAGCCAAAGTTGGGGGAGGGCCCCCTCCAACGAGCAGTACTTC.

This sequence joins TRBV11-3 and TRBJ2-5, with a possible D match to TRBD2 (6 bases). Germline V gene lookup returns CDR1 SGHNT and CDR2 YENEEA. CDR3 length: 14 residues. Trimming took off 0 bases at V and 5 bases at J, with 10 bases between the two ends. The CDR3, as DNA: TGTGCCAGCAGCTTAGATGGTAGCGGCGAGACCCAGTACTTC. Its protein product is CASSLDGSGETQYF.

This sequence joins TRBV7-8 and TRBJ1-1; weak D call: TRBD1 (6 bases). CDR1 is SGHVS and CDR2 is FQNEAQ in the germline V gene. V lost 3 bases to trimming and J lost 9 bases, with 17 bases between them. CDR3 length: 14 amino acids. CDR3 in DNA: TGTGCCAGCAGCTTTGGAGGATCAGGGGAGAAAGCTTTCTTT. Translated, it gives CASSFGGSGEKAFF.

The chain combines TRBV29-1 with TRBJ1-4, with 7 bases fitting TRBD1. Germline CDR1 reads SQVTM; CDR2 reads ANQGSEA. The V segment lost 3 bases and the J segment 8 bases; nucleotides outside the gene matches: 6. The CDR3 has 13 residues. This CDR3 is CSVDWDSGEKLFF. For the CDR3, the DNA is TGCAGCGTTGACTGGGACAGCGGGGAAAAACTGTTTTTT.

This sequence joins TRBV7-6 and TRBJ2-7; no clear D. Germline V CDR1 and CDR2: SGHVS, FNYEAQ. Trimming took off 6 bases at V and 2 bases at J, with 17 bases between the two ends. The CDR3 runs to 15 residues. The CDR3 protein is CASSHDSGRTYEQYF. In nucleotides, the CDR3 is TGTGCCAGCAGTCACGACTCTGGCCGTACCTACGAGCAGTACTTC.

The genes are TRBV19 and TRBJ1-4, with 7 bases identical to TRBD1. CDR1 and CDR2 from the germline V gene are LNHDA and SQIVND (reference sequence). This CDR3 has 15 amino acids. J was trimmed by 5 bases and V by 1 base; bases with no gene match: 4. CDR3 in DNA: TGTGCCAGTAGTATAGGGGGACAGATAAATGAAAAACTGTTTTTT. It translates to CASSIGGQINEKLFF.

The rearrangement uses TRBV3-1 (or the pseudogene TRBV3-2) and TRBJ2-1; weak D call: TRBD2 (5 bases). V lost 3 bases, J lost 8 bases, and 11 bases lay in between. CDR3 size: 13 residues. Germline CDR1 and CDR2: LGHDT and YNNKEL (reference sequence). The CDR3 DNA follows: TGTGCCAGCAGCCATCGCGCGCGGGATGAGCAGTTCTTC. Translated, it gives CASSHRARDEQFF.

J is TRBJ2-1 and V is TRBV12-3 or TRBV12-4; a weak D match, TRBD2 (6 bases). V lost 3 bases to trimming and J lost 8 bases, with 8 bases between them. This CDR3 comprises 12 residues. The CDR3: CASSFGSHEQFF. The CDR3 DNA follows: TGTGCCAGCAGTTTCGGGAGCCATGAGCAGTTCTTC.

The chain combines TRBV9 with TRBJ1-5; 7 positions match TRBD1. The V gene end was trimmed by 6 bases and the J gene end by 4 bases; junction bases not matched to a gene: 10. CDR3 size: 15 residues. From germline, CDR1 is SGDLS and CDR2 YYNGEE. CDR3 region: CASNRGGGTNQPQHF. The CDR3 coding sequence is TGTGCCAGCAACAGAGGGGGCGGAACTAATCAGCCCCAGCATTTT.

The chain combines TRBV13 with TRBJ2-1; TRBD2 agrees at 12 bases. The germline gives CDR1 PRHDT, CDR2 FYEKMQ (reference sequence). V dropped 5 bases and J dropped 7; count of bases not matched to a gene: 6. The CDR3 covers 15 residues. The CDR3 sequence: CASSPTSGSDNEQFF. The CDR3, as DNA: TGTGCCAGCAGCCCGACTAGCGGGAGCGATAATGAGCAGTTCTTC.

This chain connects TRBV5-1 to TRBJ1-1, with 9 bases aligning to TRBD1. The CDR3 sequence is 16 residues long. V was clipped by 4 bases and J by 6 bases; unmatched bases: 13. Germline CDR1 reads SGHRS; CDR2 reads YFSETQ. The CDR3 coding sequence is TGCGCCAGCAGCCGGAACCGGGACAGGGCATCTTCTGAAGCTTTCTTT. It yields the protein CASSRNRDRASSEAFF.

The V call is TRBV9, the J call TRBJ1-3; D gene unclear. The CDR3 length is 16 residues. The V end was cut by 1 base, the J end by 0 bases, with 11 bases between. CDR1 is SGDLS and CDR2 is YYNGEE in the germline V gene. The CDR3 coding sequence is TGTGCCAGCAGCGTATACACGGGGTTCTCTGGAAACACCATATATTTT. Translated, it gives CASSVYTGFSGNTIYF.

The rearrangement joins TRBV19 to TRBJ2-1; 7 positions match TRBD1. This CDR3 region has 15 residues. V was clipped by 6 bases and J by 0 bases; unmatched bases: 5. Germline-derived CDR1 and CDR2 are LNHDA and SQIVND (reference sequence). As DNA, the CDR3 is TGTGCCAGTAGCGACAGGGTCTACTCCTACAATGAGCAGTTCTTC. Translation: CASSDRVYSYNEQFF.

The gene calls are TRBV7-2 and TRBJ2-1; 7 nucleotides match TRBD2. Germline V gene lookup returns CDR1 SGHTA and CDR2 FQGNSA. The V and J ends lost 8 bases and 6 bases, in that order; junction bases with no gene match: 7. The CDR3 runs to 13 residues. The CDR3 loop is CASRGGRVNEQFF. CDR3 sequence (DNA): TGTGCCAGCCGCGGGGGTAGGGTCAATGAGCAGTTCTTC. Filled out from reference TRBV7-2 and TRBJ2-1, the complete variable domain reads GAGVSQSPSNKVTEKGKDVELRCDPISGHTALYWYRQSLGQGLEFLIYFQGNSAPDKSGLPSDRFSAERTGGSVSTLTIQRTQQEDSAVYLCASRGGRVNEQFFGPGTRLTVL.

CDR3 region: CASSIRANYGYTF. Written as DNA, the CDR3 is TGTGCCAGCAGTATCAGGGCTAACTATGGCTACACCTTC. The chain uses TRBV2 and TRBJ1-2; maybe TRBD1 (5 bases). With 5 bases removed from V and 0 bases from J, the gap between germline ends came to 7 bases. Looked up from germline, CDR1 is SNHLY and CDR2 is FYNNEI. The CDR3 length is 13 residues.

The genes are TRBV2 and TRBJ2-7, with D perhaps matching TRBD2 (6 bases). V was shortened by 6 bases and J by 0 bases, with 15 bases between the two germline ends. Germline assignment: CDR1 SNHLY and CDR2 FYNNEI. The CDR3 runs 15 residues. Written as DNA, the CDR3 is TGTGCCAGCAGCACGACCGGGACTGTCTCCTACGAGCAGTACTTC. It is translated as CASSTTGTVSYEQYF.

This rearrangement joins TRBV7-2 to TRBJ1-1, with D uncertain. V was pared by 1 base and J by 0 bases, with 12 bases between. This CDR3 is built from 16 residues. Germline V gene lookup returns CDR1 SGHTA and CDR2 FQGNSA. DNA of the CDR3: TGTGCCAGCAGCTTAGTTTTATCCGGAGTGAACACTGAAGCTTTCTTT. Amino acids: CASSLVLSGVNTEAFF.

The chain uses TRBV28 and TRBJ2-4; D is unresolved. CDR3 length equals 13 residues. Trimming cost V 3 bases and J 7 bases, with 10 bases left between them. Germline V CDR1 and CDR2: MDHEN, SYDVKM. CDR3: CASSFSVKNIQYF. DNA for the CDR3: TGTGCCAGCAGTTTTTCAGTAAAGAACATTCAGTACTTC.